This TCR beta chain was identified during a study of early T cells in non-severe SARS-CoV-2 infection. Background on the study: The authors sequenced bulk RNA from unsorted whole blood, leaving chains unpaired. Study results and limitations: VDJdb matching, biased toward anti-spike CD8 responses, missed private and CD4 specificities.

Germline V gene lookup returns CDR1 LNHDA and CDR2 SQIVND (reference sequence). V was pared by 3 bases and J by 1 base, with 7 bases between. This CDR3 is built from 15 residues. Ten or more counts support this clonotype. Its antigen is not known. Individual cDNA molecules carried attached unique molecular identifiers. TCRdb re-called the 5' RACE reads through MiXCR, storing one row per CDR3 protein. The data contain about 50,000 distinct CDR3 sequences, about 10% of them singletons. Sequencing was performed on whole blood. This chain joins TRBV19 and TRBJ2-6; D remains ambiguous. The TCR sequence derives from an adult who was a healthcare worker with PCR-confirmed SARS-CoV-2 infection or an uninfected control (not recorded which). The CDR3 sequence is CASSIVSSGANVLTF. In DNA, the CDR3 is TGTGCCAGTAGTATCGTCTCATCTGGGGCCAACGTCCTGACTTTC.